Presented here are 11 T cell receptor beta chains from one specimen sequenced in a study of cytomegalovirus exposure and HLA in healthy donors. The PCR employed 60 Vbeta primers together with 13 Jbeta primers. Clones were sequenced by immunoSEQ multiplex PCR, and TCRdb holds only the in-frame ones, with some missing. The sample contains 99,000 or so clones, 69% of which appear only once. Sequencing was performed on PBMCs. These receptor sequences come from a man aged 25 to 40 in good health and CMV-seronegative.

V is TRBV13 and J is TRBJ1-4; 9 positions match TRBD1. The V and J ends lost 5 bases and 5 bases, in that order; junction bases with no gene match: 6. This CDR3 contains 15 residues. CDR1 PRHDT and CDR2 FYEKMQ come from the germline V gene (reference sequence). CDR3 DNA: TGTGCCAGCAGCCGAACTGGGACAGGGAATGAAAAACTGTTTTTT. Residues: CASSRTGTGNEKLFF.

The rearrangement links TRBV6-6 to TRBJ1-6; TRBD1 matches at 8 bases. CDR1 is MNHNY and CDR2 is SVGAGI in the germline V gene (reference sequence). CDR3 length: 13 residues. V gave up 6 bases and J gave up 8 bases; unmatched junction bases: 3. In DNA form, the CDR3 reads TGTGCCAGCAGGGGACAGGTGGATTCACCCCTCCACTTT. This encodes CASRGQVDSPLHF.

This clone was recorded a few times. One end of the junction varies from germline; a read error may be responsible. The chain recombines TRBV19 with TRBJ2-6; the D gene is possibly TRBD1 (5 bases). CDR1 and CDR2 from the germline V gene are LNHDA and SQIVND (reference sequence). CDR3 length equals 14 residues. CDR3 DNA sequence: TGTGCCAGTAGTATGGCGGCTGGGGCCAACGGCCTGACTTTC. Translating it yields CASSMAAGANGLTF.

The CDR3 reads CASSLRGDNEQFF. The CDR3 DNA sequence: TGTGCCAGCAGCTTACGGGGGGATAATGAGCAGTTCTTC. This rearrangement joins TRBV7-9 to TRBJ2-1; 7 bases are a match to TRBD2. Looked up from germline, CDR1 is SEHNR and CDR2 is FQNEAQ (reference sequence). The ends lost 2 bases at V and 7 bases at J; junction bases unmatched: 2. This CDR3 has 13 residues.

The rearrangement uses TRBV11-2 and TRBJ2-2, with D unclear. Trimming removed 5 bases at V and 1 base at J, with 5 bases between. The CDR3 runs 13 residues. The germline CDR1 and CDR2 sequences are SGHAT and FQNNGV. The CDR3 nucleotides read TGTGCCAGCAGCCAACAGAACACCGGGGAGCTGTTTTTT. It translates to CASSQQNTGELFF.

CDR3 sequence (DNA): TGTGCCAGCAGCAAACAGGGGGGCTACGAGCAGTACTTC. Its translation is CASSKQGGYEQYF. The rearrangement joins TRBV7-2 to TRBJ2-7; TRBD1 aligns across 8 bases. CDR3 length: 13 residues. Germline V gives CDR1 SGHTA, CDR2 FQGNSA. V was pared by 5 bases and J by 3 bases, with 3 bases of the junction left unmatched.

The chain is built from TRBV4-3 and TRBJ1-5; weak D call: TRBD1 (5 bases). Trimming took off 4 bases at V and 7 bases at J, with 14 bases between the two ends. The CDR3 contains 14 residues. Germline V gene sequence: CDR1 LGHNA, CDR2 YSLEER. The CDR3 region has the DNA TGCGCCAGCAGCCGAGGACAAAATCAACAGCCCCAGCATTTT. Translation: CASSRGQNQQPQHF.

This clone occurred a few times. This sequence joins TRBV5-4 and TRBJ2-3, with a weak D call TRBD2 (6 bases). The CDR3 runs to 15 residues. Germline CDR1 SGHNT, CDR2 YYREEE (reference sequence). Deletions cut 0 bases from V and 1 base from J, with 9 bases between. CDR3 region: CASSLGTTRTDTQYF. In nucleotides, the CDR3 is TGTGCCAGCAGCTTGGGGACTACTCGCACAGATACGCAGTATTTT. Full variable domain (missing parts from reference TRBV5-4 and TRBJ2-3): ETGVTQSPTHLIKTRGQQVTLRCSSQSGHNTVSWYQQALGQGPQFIFQYYREEENGRGNFPPRFSGLQFPNYSSELNVNALELDDSALYLCASSLGTTRTDTQYFGPGTRLTVL.

The V gene is TRBV7-2, the J gene TRBJ2-5; TRBD2 matches at 10 bases. The V gene end was trimmed by 1 base and the J gene end by 3 bases; junction bases not matched to a gene: 5. Per germline, CDR1 SGHTA and CDR2 FQGNSA. The CDR3 covers 16 residues. The CDR3 region is CASSLGELAGKETQYF. The CDR3 nucleotides read TGTGCCAGCAGCTTAGGAGAACTAGCGGGAAAAGAGACCCAGTACTTC.

The chain uses TRBV18 and TRBJ2-1, with a weak D call TRBD2 (6 bases). Germline values: CDR1 KGHSH, CDR2 LQKENI. The CDR3 spans 15 residues. V lost 4 bases and J lost 0, with 10 bases in between. CDR3 in amino acids: CASSQDGSSYNEQFF. The CDR3 nucleotides read TGTGCCAGCTCACAGGACGGGAGCTCCTACAATGAGCAGTTCTTC. Full variable domain (remainder filled in from reference TRBV18 and TRBJ2-1): NAGVMQNPRHLVRRRGQEARLRCSPMKGHSHVYWYRQLPEEGLKFMVYLQKENIIDESGMPKERFSAEFPKEGPSILRIQQVVRGDSAAYFCASSQDGSSYNEQFFGPGTRLTVL.

The V call is TRBV19, the J call TRBJ1-1, with D perhaps TRBD1 (6 bases). Germline V gene data show CDR1 as LNHDA and CDR2 as SQIVND (reference sequence). V lost 6 bases and J lost 0, with 11 bases in between. This CDR3 is 14 amino acids long. The CDR3 nucleotides read TGTGCCAGTAGAGGCCAGGGGATGAACACTGAAGCTTTCTTT. It is translated as CASRGQGMNTEAFF.